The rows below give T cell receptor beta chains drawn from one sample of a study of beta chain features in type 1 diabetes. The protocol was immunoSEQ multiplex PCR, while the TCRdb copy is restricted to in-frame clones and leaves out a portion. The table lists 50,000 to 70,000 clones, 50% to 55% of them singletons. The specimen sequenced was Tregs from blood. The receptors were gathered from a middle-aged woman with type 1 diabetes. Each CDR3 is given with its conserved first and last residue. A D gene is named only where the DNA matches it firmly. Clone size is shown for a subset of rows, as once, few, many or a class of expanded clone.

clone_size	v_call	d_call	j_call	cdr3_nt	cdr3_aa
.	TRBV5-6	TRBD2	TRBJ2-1	TGTGCCAGCAGCTTGTATACTAGCGGGGGCCACGAGCAGTTCTTC	CASSLYTSGGHEQFF
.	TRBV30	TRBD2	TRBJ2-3	TGTGCCTGGAGGCTAGCGGGCGGCACAGATACGCAGTATTTT	CAWRLAGGTDTQYF
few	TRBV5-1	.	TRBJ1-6	TGCGCCAGCAGACTCGACCTTAGCCCCTCACCCCTCCACTTT	CASRLDLSPSPLHF
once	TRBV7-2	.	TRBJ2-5	TGTGCCAGCAGCTTCAGGACAGGTGGGGTAGGAGGGGAGACCCAGTACTTC	CASSFRTGGVGGETQYF
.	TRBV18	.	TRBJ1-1	TGTGCCAGCTCACCACGGGCCCAAGAAGCTTTCTTT	CASSPRAQEAFF
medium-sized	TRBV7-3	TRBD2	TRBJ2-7	TGTGCCAGCAGCTCCTCCGGGACTAGCCTCTCCGAGCAGTACTTC	CASSSSGTSLSEQYF
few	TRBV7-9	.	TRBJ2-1	TGTGCCAGCAGCCTATCGAGCACCCGCCTGGTGCATGAGCAGTTCTTC	CASSLSSTRLVHEQFF
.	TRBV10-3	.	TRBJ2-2	TGTGCCCTACGGGACACTAACACCGGGGAGCTGTTTTTT	CALRDTNTGELFF
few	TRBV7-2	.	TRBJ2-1	TGTGCCACCGCGGTTATGTCCTACAATGAGCAGTTCTTC	CATAVMSYNEQFF
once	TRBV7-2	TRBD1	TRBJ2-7	TGTGCCAGCAGCTTAAGGGGACAGGGGGGCCAGTTAATCTACGAGCAGTACTTC	CASSLRGQGGQLIYEQYF
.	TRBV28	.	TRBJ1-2	TGTGCCAGCGGGCAGGGAATTTATGGCTACACCTTC	CASGQGIYGYTF
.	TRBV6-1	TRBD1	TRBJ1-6	TGTGCCAGCAGTGAAGCCCCACAGGGGAGCTCCTATAATTCACCCCTCCACTTT	CASSEAPQGSSYNSPLHF
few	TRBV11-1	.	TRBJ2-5	TGTGCCAGCAGCTTAGACAGCCAAGAGACCCAGTACTTC	CASSLDSQETQYF